The 21 T cell receptor beta chains presented below share a single source sample, sequenced in a study of vaccination and CD4 T cells after COVID-19 (dated by TCRdb to 2022 to 2024). The meaning of the sample's treatment or condition label: approximately nine-day PBMC culture with coronavirus spike peptide pools or control peptides (ViraFEST assay). Which antigens these TCRs recognize remains unknown. The library was built by means of PCR. The sample was run on an Illumina iSeq 100. TCR sequencing of DNA from cultured CD4+ T cells used the Oncomine TCR Beta short-read assay at the Johns Hopkins FTIC core. The public reads were reanalyzed by TCRdb: fastp trimming at Q25, MiXCR alignment, in-frame beta chains only. Identical CDR3 proteins give one entry, which carries the most common genes and DNA. The sample table lists 20,000 to 25,000 distinct CDR3 sequences, about 39% of them with a count of one. The top ten clones comprise 4% to 5.5% of the sample.

Sequences were derived from CD4+ T cells from blood, cultured in vitro, sampled before SARS-CoV-2 vaccination. Every receptor here comes from a human donor who had recovered from COVID-19.

In its sample, this clonotype was seen a few times. The chain couples TRBV20-1 to TRBJ2-2; no clear D. CDR1 and CDR2 (germline): DFQATT, SNEGSKA (reference sequence). V was cut by 6 bases and J by 0 bases, with 11 bases left in between. CDR3 length: 14 amino acids. CDR3 loop: CSARDLSNTGELFF. For the CDR3, the DNA is TGCAGTGCCCGAGACCTATCGAACACCGGGGAGCTGTTTTTT.

V is TRBV21-1 and J is TRBJ1-6. TRBV21-1 counts as a pseudogene. This CDR3 has 16 amino acids. The CDR3 is CASSKGPSSYNSPLHF. In DNA form, the CDR3 reads TGTGCCAGCAGCAAAGGGCCGAGCTCCTATAATTCACCCCTCCACTTT.

V and J are TRBV10-2 and TRBJ1-2; 7 bases fit TRBD1. J was trimmed by 9 bases and V by 6 bases; bases with no gene match: 10. From germline, CDR1 is WSHSY and CDR2 SAAADI. The CDR3 has 13 amino acids. CDR3 bases: TGCGCCAGCAGACAGGGACAGCTAGATAGCTACACCTTC. Amino acid sequence: CASRQGQLDSYTF.

This chain links TRBV20-1 with TRBJ2-3, with TRBD2 matching 7 bases. In germline, CDR1 is DFQATT, CDR2 SNEGSKA (reference sequence). After removal of 3 bases from V and 2 bases from J, the junction contained 8 bases not matched to a gene. The CDR3 consists of 15 residues. CDR3 DNA: TGCAGTGCTAGGGAGATAGGGACTATCACAGATACGCAGTATTTT. This translates into CSAREIGTITDTQYF.

V and J are TRBV28 and TRBJ1-2; D gene ambiguous. The germline CDR1 and CDR2 sequences are MDHEN and SYDVKM. Trimming removed 4 bases at V and 7 bases at J, with 19 bases between. The CDR3 covers 15 residues. CDR3 residues: CASSSPGGSTLGYTF. CDR3 nucleotides: TGTGCCAGCAGTTCCCCCGGCGGCAGCACACTTGGCTACACCTTC.

This clonotype occurred a few times. This chain links TRBV6-1 with TRBJ1-1; D perhaps matches TRBD1 (5 bases). The germline V gene has CDR1 MNHNS and CDR2 SASEGT. This CDR3 has 14 residues. V lost 1 base and J lost 1, with 7 bases in between. The CDR3 sequence is CASSEGGTNTEAFF. CDR3 nucleotides: TGTGCCAGCAGTGAAGGAGGGACGAACACTGAAGCTTTCTTT.

The V and J genes are TRBV7-9 and TRBJ2-3, with 10 positions matching TRBD2. In germline, CDR1 is SEHNR, CDR2 FQNEAQ (reference sequence). The J segment lost 2 bases and the V segment lost 5 bases, leaving 4 bases of the junction unmatched. CDR3 length: 15 amino acids. CDR3 amino acids: CASSPLAGDTDTQYF. The CDR3 DNA reads as TGTGCCAGCAGCCCCCTAGCGGGAGACACAGATACGCAGTATTTT.

In this sample, this clonotype turned up a few times. The V and J genes are TRBV20-1 and TRBJ2-3; the match to TRBD2 covers 8 bases. The CDR3 loop spans 13 amino acids. The V gene's germline CDR1 is DFQATT and CDR2 SNEGSKA (reference sequence). Trimming at V came to 2 bases and at J to 6 bases, leaving 4 bases not matched to a gene. DNA of the CDR3: TGCAGTGCTAGATCGAGCGGGAGCGATACGCAGTATTTT. It is translated as CSARSSGSDTQYF.

The chain joins TRBV7-3 to TRBJ2-2, with D perhaps matching TRBD2 (5 bases). V lost 5 bases, J lost 6 bases, and 10 bases lay in between. CDR1 is SGHTA and CDR2 is FQGTGA in the germline V gene. There are 13 residues in the CDR3. The DNA for the CDR3 is TGTGCCAGCAGCCGGGAATATCCCGGGGAGCTGTTTTTT. Translation: CASSREYPGELFF.

The chain has TRBV6-1 and TRBJ1-6; 7 bases map to TRBD1. The CDR3 length is 15 residues. The junction had 12 bases not matched to a gene; V was cut back by 6 bases and J by 10 bases. Germline lookup yields CDR1 MNHNS and CDR2 SASEGT. The CDR3 DNA reads as TGTGCCAGCAGGACCCCAGGGGGGGCTTTATCACCCCTCCACTTT. It translates to CASRTPGGALSPLHF.

This clonotype has a handful of counts. J is TRBJ1-2 and V is TRBV19, with D unclear. The V gene's germline CDR1 is LNHDA and CDR2 SQIVND (reference sequence). CDR3 length: 14 residues. Trimming left V 7 bases short and J 0 bases short, with 12 bases between. CDR3 loop: CASNGPAPNYGYTF. In DNA, the CDR3 is TGTGCCAGTAATGGACCAGCCCCTAACTATGGCTACACCTTC.

This clonotype was recorded once. V gene TRBV7-2 combines with J gene TRBJ1-2, with D maybe TRBD1 (6 bases). Germline values: CDR1 SGHTA, CDR2 FQGNSA. Trimming removed 2 bases from V and 3 bases from J, with 7 bases in between. CDR3 length equals 13 residues. The CDR3 DNA follows: TGTGCCAGCAGCTTACAGGGGTACTATGGCTACACCTTC. Residues: CASSLQGYYGYTF.

This clonotype was picked up a small number of times. The V call is TRBV6-1, the J call TRBJ1-2; D is unresolved. The CDR3 covers 12 residues. Germline lookup yields CDR1 MNHNS and CDR2 SASEGT. Between the trimmed V and J ends, which lost 5 bases and 6 bases, there was a span of 10 bases. CDR3 residues: CASSPALDGYTF. As DNA, the CDR3 is TGTGCCAGCAGTCCCGCCCTCGATGGCTACACCTTC.

This chain uses TRBV7-9 with TRBJ2-4; 8 positions match TRBD1. V trimming: 6 bases; J trimming: 6 bases; junction bases outside the gene matches: 7. The CDR3 has 14 amino acids. Germline assignment: CDR1 SEHNR and CDR2 FQNEAQ (reference sequence). The CDR3 sequence: CASRPGQGGNIQYF. The CDR3 DNA reads as TGTGCCAGCAGACCAGGACAGGGTGGAAACATTCAGTACTTC. Combining the CDR3 with reference TRBV7-9 and TRBJ2-4 gives the whole variable domain DTGVSQNPRHKITKRGQNVTFRCDPISEHNRLYWYRQTLGQGPEFLTYFQNEAQLEKSRLLSDRFSAERPKGSFSTLEIQRTEQGDSAMYLCASRPGQGGNIQYFGAGTRLSVL.

The chain recombines TRBV27 with TRBJ1-1; TRBD1 aligns across 7 bases. The germline gives CDR1 MNHEY, CDR2 SMNVEV (reference sequence). There are 14 residues in the CDR3. V gave up 5 bases and J gave up 1 base; unmatched junction bases: 4. The CDR3 loop reads CASSNRDRNTEAFF. CDR3 bases: TGTGCCAGCAGTAACCGGGACAGGAACACTGAAGCTTTCTTT.

V usage is TRBV19 and J usage is TRBJ2-5; 8 bases are a match to TRBD2. There are 16 residues in the CDR3. Losses at the gene ends were 3 bases for V and 2 bases for J; bases not matched to a gene: 8. Germline V gene data show CDR1 as LNHDA and CDR2 as SQIVND (reference sequence). The CDR3 DNA sequence: TGTGCCAGTAGTATGGCTAGCGGGCCTCTTCAAGAGACCCAGTACTTC. The encoded protein is CASSMASGPLQETQYF.

The chain is built from TRBV28 and TRBJ2-2, with 8 bases aligning to TRBD1. CDR1 is MDHEN, CDR2 SYDVKM, per germline. The trim removed 4 bases at V and 4 bases at J, leaving 5 bases unmatched. The CDR3 runs to 15 residues. This CDR3 is CASSSRDRSTGELFF. DNA for the CDR3: TGTGCCAGCAGTTCACGGGACAGGTCCACCGGGGAGCTGTTTTTT.

The rearrangement joins TRBV7-2 to TRBJ2-7; TRBD1 is a possible D gene (5 bases). The CDR3 contains 15 residues. Germline values: CDR1 SGHTA, CDR2 FQGNSA. V was pared by 6 bases and J by 3 bases, with 18 bases between. As DNA, the CDR3 is TGTGCCAGCAGTTTCCTAGGGCAGGGTGGCTACGAGCAGTACTTC. Protein: CASSFLGQGGYEQYF.

The V and J genes are TRBV27 and TRBJ1-1, with D unclear. V dropped 4 bases and J dropped 1 base, with 22 bases sitting between them. The CDR3 is made up of 18 amino acids. Germline V gene data show CDR1 as MNHEY and CDR2 as SMNVEV (reference sequence). CDR3 DNA sequence: TGTGCCAGCAGTTCTACCAACAAAAGGTTCTCGGGGAACACTGAAGCTTTCTTT. Encoded protein: CASSSTNKRFSGNTEAFF.

V usage is TRBV10-1 and J usage is TRBJ2-3; D is perhaps TRBD2 (5 bases). This CDR3 region has 13 residues. Germline values: CDR1 WNHNN, CDR2 SYGVQD (reference sequence). The V end was cut by 9 bases, the J end by 6 bases, with 16 bases between. The CDR3 loop is CARGRLILDTQYF. The CDR3 DNA reads TGCGCCAGGGGGAGACTAATTTTGGATACGCAGTATTTT.

V gene TRBV6-2 or TRBV6-3 combines with J gene TRBJ1-2, with D tentatively TRBD1 (6 bases). This CDR3 is built from 12 residues. CDR1 is MNHEY, CDR2 SVGEGT, per germline. V was cut by 10 bases and J by 2 bases, with 11 bases left in between. The CDR3 loop is CATLTGNYGYTF. Written as DNA, the CDR3 is TGTGCCACCCTCACAGGGAACTATGGCTACACCTTC.